The 20 T cell receptor beta chains given below trace back to one sample, sequenced in a study of identical twins. TCRdb re-analysed the 5' RACE reads in MiXCR, keeping a single row per CDR3 protein. The data contain hundreds of thousands of distinct CDR3 sequences, 7.1% of them singletons. The sample also formed part of further work on yellow fever vaccine responses in identical twins.

Sequencing input: PBMCs. These TCRs come from a young woman in good health.

The sample holds many counts of this clonotype. The chain couples TRBV10-3 to TRBJ2-7; 10 bases agree with TRBD1. Trimming removed 6 bases from V and 0 bases from J; junction bases left unmatched: 2. Germline V gene data show CDR1 as ENHRY and CDR2 as SYGVKD. The CDR3 contains 14 residues. The CDR3 nucleotides read TGTGCCATCAGAAGGACAGGGGGCTCCTACGAGCAGTACTTC. Translation: CAIRRTGGSYEQYF.

The chain employs TRBV10-3 and TRBJ1-4, with D tentatively TRBD1 (5 bases). The CDR3 has 14 amino acids. Trimming cost V 5 bases and J 4 bases, with 11 bases left between them. Per germline, CDR1 ENHRY and CDR2 SYGVKD. CDR3 amino acids: CAISRGVDNEKLFF. The CDR3 DNA reads TGTGCCATCAGTAGAGGGGTGGATAATGAAAAACTGTTTTTT.

This clonotype was detected only a few times. V gene TRBV7-9 combines with J gene TRBJ2-3; weak D call: TRBD2 (6 bases). CDR1 SEHNR and CDR2 FQNEAQ come from the germline V gene (reference sequence). With 1 base removed from V and 0 bases from J, the gap between germline ends came to 11 bases. The CDR3 loop spans 16 amino acids. The CDR3 loop reads CASSLGNSGSTDTQYF. Here the CDR3 DNA reads TGTGCCAGCAGCTTAGGGAATAGCGGTAGCACAGATACGCAGTATTTT.

This clonotype was seen just once. The rearrangement links TRBV6-5 to TRBJ2-6; no reliable D call. The CDR3 length is 17 residues. CDR1 MNHEY and CDR2 SVGAGI come from the germline V gene. Trimming took off 0 bases at V and 2 bases at J, with 11 bases between the two ends. The CDR3 bases are TGTGCCAGCAGTTACTCGTATGTGGTGGCTGGGGCCAACGTCCTGACTTTC. Translation gives CASSYSYVVAGANVLTF.

The chain recombines TRBV15 with TRBJ1-4; weak D call: TRBD1 (5 bases). Trimming left V 5 bases short and J 1 base short, with 11 bases between. The CDR3 length is 15 residues. Germline loops: CDR1 LNHNV, CDR2 YYDKDF (reference sequence). The chain's CDR3 is CATSGNRQTNEKLFF. The CDR3 bases are TGTGCCACCAGCGGAAACAGGCAAACTAATGAAAAACTGTTTTTT.

This chain links TRBV5-6 with TRBJ2-5, with D perhaps matching TRBD1 (6 bases). CDR3 length: 14 amino acids. CDR1 and CDR2 (germline): SGHDT, YYEEEE. With 2 bases removed from V and 5 bases from J, the gap between germline ends came to 13 bases. The CDR3 coding sequence is TGTGCCAGCAGCTTCACAGGGATCAAGGAGACCCAGTACTTC. This codes for CASSFTGIKETQYF. Complete variable domain (other parts from reference TRBV5-6 and TRBJ2-5): DAGVTQSPTHLIKTRGQQVTLRCSPKSGHDTVSWYQQALGQGPQFIFQYYEEEERQRGNFPDRFSGHQFPNYSSELNVNALLLGDSALYLCASSFTGIKETQYFGPGTRLLVL.

This clonotype was counted only a few times. V is TRBV29-1 and J is TRBJ2-3; D possibly corresponds to TRBD2 (6 bases). V was clipped by 7 bases and J by 2 bases, with 16 bases between them. There are 14 residues in the CDR3. Germline values: CDR1 SQVTM, CDR2 ANQGSEA. CDR3 residues: CSADFGTFTDTQYF. CDR3 DNA: TGCAGCGCCGATTTCGGGACTTTCACAGATACGCAGTATTTT.

This clonotype was detected ten times or more. The chain uses TRBV10-3 and TRBJ2-7; no definite D call. Trimming pared 0 bases from V and 4 bases from J, leaving 10 bases between. The V gene's germline CDR1 is ENHRY and CDR2 SYGVKD. The CDR3 is 14 amino acids. The CDR3 coding sequence is TGTGCCATCAGTGAGTCGCCCGGGCTATACGAGCAGTACTTC. Translated, it gives CAISESPGLYEQYF.

The CDR3 here is CASSIGPGGSRTEAFF. The CDR3, as DNA: TGTGCCAGTAGTATAGGGCCAGGGGGGTCGAGGACTGAAGCTTTCTTT. The chain joins TRBV19 to TRBJ1-1, with 7 bases that match TRBD1. In germline, CDR1 is LNHDA, CDR2 SQIVND (reference sequence). The CDR3 sequence is 16 residues long. Trimming took 1 base from V and 5 from J; bases not matched to a gene: 10.

This clonotype was detected a few times. The CDR3 here is CSARDQDSGFGYTF. The CDR3 DNA follows: TGCAGTGCTAGAGATCAGGACAGCGGGTTTGGCTACACCTTC. V usage is TRBV20-1 and J usage is TRBJ1-2, with a possible D match to TRBD1 (6 bases). V lost 0 bases and J lost 7, with 15 bases in between. CDR3 length equals 14 residues. CDR1 is DFQATT and CDR2 is SNEGSKA in the germline V gene (reference sequence).

With respect to this clonotype: A clone one base away is much larger, so this may be a read error. The CDR3 nucleotides are TGTGCCGGCAGCCAACCTCAGGGGTTCCAGTACTTC. Its protein product is CAGSQPQGFQYF. The chain joins TRBV3-1 to TRBJ2-5, with TRBD1 as a possible D gene (6 bases). The germline V gene has CDR1 LGHDT and CDR2 YNNKEL (reference sequence). This CDR3 has 12 residues.

This clonotype was picked up a small number of times. The chain is built from TRBV20-1 and TRBJ2-2, with D tentatively TRBD1 or TRBD2 (5 bases each). The germline V gene has CDR1 DFQATT and CDR2 SNEGSKA (reference sequence). With 3 bases removed from V and 2 bases from J, the gap between germline ends came to 7 bases. The CDR3 is 13 amino acids. CDR3 region: CSARGENTGELFF. CDR3 nucleotide sequence: TGCAGTGCTAGGGGGGAAAACACCGGGGAGCTGTTTTTT.

There are many counts of this clonotype. The chain uses TRBV10-3 and TRBJ2-1; 10 positions match TRBD1. The CDR3 spans 14 residues. V shed 5 bases and J 12 bases; nucleotides not matched to a gene: 10. Germline V lookup: CDR1 ENHRY, CDR2 SYGVKD. The CDR3 nucleotides read TGTGCCATCAGTTCCGGGACAGGGGTGGCAGGGCAGTTCTTC. The encoded protein is CAISSGTGVAGQFF.

The J gene is TRBJ2-1, the V gene TRBV9; D is possibly TRBD1 (5 bases). Trimming cost V 0 bases and J 8 bases, with 9 bases left between them. The CDR3 covers 13 residues. CDR1 and CDR2 (germline): SGDLS, YYNGEE. The CDR3 DNA reads TGTGCCAGCAGCGTAGCCCAGGGCGATGAGCAGTTCTTC. Protein sequence: CASSVAQGDEQFF. Based on the CDR3 plus reference TRBV9 and TRBJ2-1, the full variable domain is DSGVTQTPKHLITATGQRVTLRCSPRSGDLSVYWYQQSLDQGLQFLIQYYNGEERAKGNILERFSAQQFPDLHSELNLSSLELGDSALYFCASSVAQGDEQFFGPGTRLTVL.

There are a few counts of this clonotype. The chain links TRBV5-1 to TRBJ2-3; D is tentatively TRBD1 or TRBD2 (5 bases each). The CDR3 covers 14 residues. Trimming took off 6 bases at V and 0 bases at J, with 11 bases between the two ends. The germline CDR1 and CDR2 sequences are SGHRS and YFSETQ. The CDR3 DNA follows: TGCGCCAGCACCCGGGACGGCAGCACAGATACGCAGTATTTT. It specifies CASTRDGSTDTQYF.

The V call is TRBV2, the J call TRBJ2-2; 8 nucleotides agree with TRBD1. Germline CDR1 SNHLY, CDR2 FYNNEI. The CDR3 length is 15 residues. The V segment lost 3 bases and the J segment 2 bases; nucleotides outside the gene matches: 2. The CDR3 protein is CASSDDRGNTGELFF. The CDR3 DNA sequence: TGTGCCAGCAGTGACGACAGGGGTAACACCGGGGAGCTGTTTTTT. Together with reference TRBV2 and TRBJ2-2, the CDR3 gives the full variable domain: EPEVTQTPSHQVTQMGQEVILRCVPISNHLYFYWYRQILGQKVEFLVSFYNNEISEKSEIFDDQFSVERPDGSNFTLKIRSTKLEDSAMYFCASSDDRGNTGELFFGEGSRLTVL.

This chain uses TRBV10-1 with TRBJ2-2; 8 bases line up with TRBD2. This CDR3 region has 13 residues. Per the germline V gene, CDR1 is WNHNN and CDR2 is SYGVQD (reference sequence). J gave up 6 bases and V 6 bases, and 3 bases lay outside the gene matches. The CDR3 region has the DNA TGCGCCAGCAGAGGTAGCGGGGCCGGGGAGCTGTTTTTT. This gives the protein CASRGSGAGELFF.

The sample holds a few counts of this clonotype. The chain links TRBV20-1 to TRBJ1-3; maybe TRBD1 (6 bases). This CDR3 region has 14 residues. Looked up from germline, CDR1 is DFQATT and CDR2 is SNEGSKA (reference sequence). The germline V and J ends were trimmed by 6 bases and 4 bases, with 16 bases remaining between them. The CDR3 loop reads CSAVGGAGGNTIYF. Here the CDR3 DNA reads TGCAGTGCAGTGGGGGGGGCAGGAGGAAACACCATATATTTT.

J is TRBJ2-1 and V is TRBV7-8; 10 positions match TRBD2. The CDR3 loop spans 16 amino acids. Looked up from germline, CDR1 is SGHVS and CDR2 is FQNEAQ. The junction had 3 bases not matched to a gene; V was cut back by 1 base and J by 3 bases. For the CDR3, the DNA is TGTGCCAGCAGCTTAGTTGGGACTAGCGTCTACAATGAGCAGTTCTTC. Its translation: CASSLVGTSVYNEQFF.

This clonotype has just a few counts. The rearrangement links TRBV28 to TRBJ2-3; D unclear. The CDR3 is made up of 14 amino acids. Germline values: CDR1 MDHEN, CDR2 SYDVKM. V lost 5 bases, J lost 1 base, and 10 bases lay in between. DNA for the CDR3: TGTGCCAGCAGTCGCTATGGGGGCACAGATACGCAGTATTTT. Protein: CASSRYGGTDTQYF.